This T cell receptor beta chain was found in a study of CD8 T cells in Susac syndrome. Whole-study findings and limits: The study acknowledged a relatively small number of individuals in its TCR sequencing and HLA analysis.

RNA in amounts of roughly 0.5 to 1 ug was reverse transcribed with random hexamers. Coverage of TCR beta CDR3 amplification by immunoSEQ multiplex PCR extended to 54 Vbeta and 13 Jbeta. TCRdb re-called the immunoSEQ multiplex PCR reads through MiXCR, storing one row per CDR3 protein. The sample contains about 52,000 distinct CDR3 sequences, 93% of which appear only once. CD8+ and CD4+ T cells were negatively isolated; TEMRA cells were FACS-enriched. CDR1 and CDR2 (germline): SGHRS, YFSETQ. CDR3 length: 16 amino acids. The J segment lost 10 bases and the V segment lost 0 bases, leaving 7 bases of the junction unmatched. In regard to this clonotype: Its target is not known.

The sequenced sample consisted of CD8+ T cells from PBMCs. The rearrangement joins TRBV5-1 to TRBJ2-1; 13 nucleotides match TRBD2. This clonotype was sampled from a human donor with multiple sclerosis. The CDR3 is CASSLARTSGGPEQFF. In DNA form, the CDR3 reads TGCGCCAGCAGCTTGGCCCGGACTAGCGGGGGCCCGGAGCAGTTCTTC.